These 28 T cell receptor beta chains share one sample of origin, sequenced in a study of naive CD8 T cells in extremely preterm neonates. The method was immunoSEQ multiplex PCR; TCRdb's version includes in-frame clones alone and lacks a portion of them. The profile covers 7,000 to 9,500 clones, with 92% appearing a single time and more than 0.45% taken by the ten largest. Elective cesarean births at roughly 35-43 weeks, without labor or membrane rupture, supplied the cord blood. Input material: naive CD8+ T cells from cord blood. These receptors originate from a newborn in good health.

The CDR3 spells CASSLYTGVGELFF. The CDR3, as DNA: TGTGCCAGCAGTTTATACACGGGGGTCGGGGAGCTGTTTTTT. V gene TRBV28 combines with J gene TRBJ2-2; D may be TRBD2 (6 bases). With 1 base removed from V and 7 bases from J, the gap between germline ends came to 10 bases. The CDR3 is 14 amino acids. Germline-derived CDR1 and CDR2 are MDHEN and SYDVKM.

The CDR3 reads CASSLTQNTEAFF. The CDR3 nucleotides read TGTGCCAGCAGTTTAACACAGAACACTGAAGCTTTCTTT. The chain combines TRBV27 with TRBJ1-1; no firm D call. The germline V and J ends were trimmed by 2 bases and 1 base, with 5 bases remaining between them. The CDR3 loop spans 13 amino acids. Looked up from germline, CDR1 is MNHEY and CDR2 is SMNVEV (reference sequence).

J is TRBJ2-7 and V is TRBV7-6, with TRBD2 matching over 10 bases. The ends lost 2 bases at V and 5 bases at J; junction bases unmatched: 15. Germline loops: CDR1 SGHVS, CDR2 FNYEAQ. The CDR3 is 18 residues long. CDR3 nucleotides: TGTGCCAGCAGCTTAATGGACAGGCTAGCGGGAGCGGTGAACGAGCAGTACTTC. It codes for CASSLMDRLAGAVNEQYF.

The genes are TRBV7-6 and TRBJ1-1, with TRBD1 identical over 8 bases. V lost 4 bases, J lost 3 bases, and 1 base stayed unmatched. The CDR3 totals 13 residues. CDR1 and CDR2 (germline): SGHVS, FNYEAQ. The CDR3: CASSSRGHTEAFF. DNA for the CDR3: TGTGCCAGCAGCTCCAGGGGGCACACTGAAGCTTTCTTT.

V and J are TRBV7-6 and TRBJ1-3; D call uncertain. The V end lost 2 bases, the J end lost 4 bases, and 12 bases lay between the germline ends. This CDR3 region has 15 residues. The germline CDR1 and CDR2 sequences are SGHVS and FNYEAQ. DNA for the CDR3: TGTGCCAGCAGCTTAAGGTCGGGTTCCGGAAACACCATATATTTT. Translating it yields CASSLRSGSGNTIYF.

CDR3 sequence: CAWSAVSYEQYF. The CDR3 DNA reads as TGTGCCTGGAGCGCAGTCTCCTACGAGCAGTACTTC. The chain carries TRBV30 and TRBJ2-7; D ambiguous. Germline V gene data show CDR1 as GTSNPN and CDR2 as SVGIG (reference sequence). Trimming took off 3 bases at V and 0 bases at J, with 6 bases between the two ends. The CDR3 loop spans 12 amino acids.

This clone has more than one count but fewer than ten. The chain combines TRBV23-1 with TRBJ2-6; D perhaps matches TRBD2 (5 bases). TRBV23-1 is marked as an open reading frame, function uncertain. V was trimmed by 0 bases and J by 2 bases, leaving 11 bases between them. This CDR3 spans 17 amino acids. The CDR3: CASSQSRANAGANVLTF. CDR3 DNA sequence: TGCGCCAGCAGTCAATCGAGGGCGAATGCTGGGGCCAACGTCCTGACTTTC.

This rearrangement joins TRBV4-1 to TRBJ2-7; possibly TRBD1 for D (7 bases). Trimming left V 0 bases short and J 2 bases short, with 11 bases between. From germline, CDR1 is MGHRA and CDR2 YSYEKL. The CDR3 runs 15 residues. CDR3 sequence (DNA): TGCGCCAGCAGCCAAGACAGGGGGGTAACCTACGAGCAGTACTTC. Amino acids: CASSQDRGVTYEQYF.

The chain links TRBV19 to TRBJ2-1; TRBD2 matches 14 bases. Germline V gives CDR1 LNHDA, CDR2 SQIVND (reference sequence). The J segment lost 11 bases and the V segment lost 3 bases, leaving 9 bases of the junction unmatched. This CDR3 is built from 16 residues. The CDR3 sequence is CASSMAYRTSGRKQFF. CDR3 nucleotides: TGTGCCAGTAGTATGGCTTACAGGACTAGCGGGAGGAAGCAGTTCTTC. Full variable domain (remainder filled in from reference TRBV19 and TRBJ2-1): DGGITQSPKYLFRKEGQNVTLSCEQNLNHDAMYWYRQDPGQGLRLIYYSQIVNDFQKGDIAEGYSVSREKKESFPLTVTSAQKNPTAFYLCASSMAYRTSGRKQFFGPGTRLTVL.

CDR3 sequence (DNA): TGTGCCAGCAGCTTAGGGGACACCTACGAGCAGTACTTC. Translating gives CASSLGDTYEQYF. This chain joins TRBV7-9 and TRBJ2-7; possible D gene TRBD1, 6 bases. Germline V lookup: CDR1 SEHNR, CDR2 FQNEAQ (reference sequence). The V gene lost 1 base and the J gene lost 2 bases, with 6 bases spanning the gap. The CDR3 runs 13 residues.

The V gene is TRBV30, the J gene TRBJ2-2, with TRBD1 matching 11 bases. Germline CDR1 GTSNPN, CDR2 SVGIG (reference sequence). The CDR3 runs 16 residues. J was trimmed by 5 bases and V by 1 base; bases with no gene match: 6. In DNA form, the CDR3 reads TGTGCCTGGAGTGCTGGACAGGGGGCAGCTACCGGGGAGCTGTTTTTT. Protein: CAWSAGQGAATGELFF.

The V call is TRBV5-1, the J call TRBJ2-6; D is possibly TRBD1 (8 bases). V lost 2 bases and J 0 bases, leaving 15 bases between the germline ends. The CDR3 has 18 residues. CDR1 is SGHRS, CDR2 YFSETQ, per germline. This CDR3 is CASSLTGGANSGANVLTF. CDR3 DNA: TGCGCCAGCAGCTTAACAGGGGGGGCAAACTCTGGGGCCAACGTCCTGACTTTC.

This chain joins TRBV5-8 and TRBJ2-2, with 7 bases aligning to TRBD2. Germline values: CDR1 SGHTS, CDR2 YDEGEE. Trimming removed 1 base from V and 6 bases from J; junction bases left unmatched: 0. The CDR3 is made up of 13 amino acids. CDR3 region: CASSLRGAGELFF. CDR3 coding DNA: TGTGCCAGCAGCTTGCGGGGGGCCGGGGAGCTGTTTTTT.

This chain joins TRBV9 and TRBJ2-1; TRBD2 agrees at 13 bases. Germline V CDR1 and CDR2: SGDLS, YYNGEE. This CDR3 has 16 amino acids. The V gene end was trimmed by 0 bases and the J gene end by 3 bases; junction bases not matched to a gene: 0. The DNA of the CDR3 is TGTGCCAGCAGCGTAGGGACTAGCGGGAGCTACAATGAGCAGTTCTTC. It encodes CASSVGTSGSYNEQFF.

In its sample, this clone was seen once. V usage is TRBV5-6 and J usage is TRBJ2-2; 7 bases map to TRBD1. The CDR3 is 15 amino acids. CDR1 SGHDT and CDR2 YYEEEE come from the germline V gene. V trimming: 0 bases; J trimming: 3 bases; junction bases outside the gene matches: 2. This CDR3 is CASSLEGADTGELFF. CDR3 sequence (DNA): TGTGCCAGCAGCTTGGAGGGGGCGGACACCGGGGAGCTGTTTTTT.

DNA for the CDR3: TGTGCCAGCAGCCGACAGGACACCGGGGAGCTGTTTTTT. It codes for CASSRQDTGELFF. The rearrangement links TRBV14 to TRBJ2-2; tentatively, D is TRBD1 (6 bases). The ends were cut back, 4 bases at V and 3 bases at J, with 6 bases in the middle. The CDR3 consists of 13 residues. Germline CDR1 SGHDN, CDR2 FVKESK.

The chain uses TRBV30 and TRBJ1-1; tentative D call: TRBD1 (5 bases). The CDR3 totals 13 residues. V was clipped by 5 bases and J by 1 base, with 11 bases between them. Germline-derived CDR1 and CDR2 are GTSNPN and SVGIG (reference sequence). In DNA, the CDR3 is TGTGCCTGGTTAGGACACGGGAACACTGAAGCTTTCTTT. This translates into CAWLGHGNTEAFF.

This clone was counted between two and nine times. The chain carries TRBV6-6 and TRBJ2-7, with D maybe TRBD2 (6 bases). This CDR3 region has 12 residues. Germline loops: CDR1 MNHNY, CDR2 SVGAGI (reference sequence). Trimming stripped 4 bases from V and 6 bases from J, with 10 bases between. CDR3 DNA sequence: TGTGCCAGCAGTTGGCTGGGAGGCGAGCAGTACTTC. Translating gives CASSWLGGEQYF.

The chain recombines TRBV9 with TRBJ2-2, with TRBD2 identical over 14 bases. Looked up from germline, CDR1 is SGDLS and CDR2 is YYNGEE. Trimming cost V 4 bases and J 6 bases; bases outside gene matches: 5. The length of the CDR3 is 16 residues. The CDR3 spells CASSSPGLAGAGELFF. The CDR3 DNA reads TGTGCCAGCAGCTCTCCGGGACTAGCGGGAGCCGGGGAGCTGTTTTTT.

The chain employs TRBV27 and TRBJ1-2; D may be TRBD1 (6 bases). The CDR3 consists of 12 residues. Germline V gene sequence: CDR1 MNHEY, CDR2 SMNVEV (reference sequence). V was cut by 2 bases and J by 6 bases, with 7 bases left in between. The DNA of the CDR3 is TGTGCCAGCAGTTTACCAGGGGATGGCTACACCTTC. It is translated as CASSLPGDGYTF.

The V call is TRBV7-2, the J call TRBJ1-5; 9 nucleotides match TRBD1. The CDR3 has 15 residues. Trimming cost V 2 bases and J 4 bases; bases outside gene matches: 3. Germline V CDR1 and CDR2: SGHTA, FQGNSA. The DNA of the CDR3 is TGTGCCAGCAGCTTAATCGGGACAGGGAATCAGCCCCAGCATTTT. It codes for CASSLIGTGNQPQHF. Looking up the rest from reference TRBV7-2 and TRBJ1-5 gives the full variable domain: GAGVSQSPSNKVTEKGKDVELRCDPISGHTALYWYRQSLGQGLEFLIYFQGNSAPDKSGLPSDRFSAERTGGSVSTLTIQRTQQEDSAVYLCASSLIGTGNQPQHFGDGTRLSIL.

The chain is built from TRBV7-9 and TRBJ1-1; D is perhaps TRBD1 (6 bases). This CDR3 is built from 12 residues. Trimming pared 2 bases from V and 12 bases from J, leaving 13 bases between. Per the germline V gene, CDR1 is SEHNR and CDR2 is FQNEAQ (reference sequence). The CDR3 coding sequence is TGTGCCAGCAGCTTATCTACAGGGAGAACTTTCTTT. Translating it yields CASSLSTGRTFF.

V usage is TRBV7-9 and J usage is TRBJ1-2, with D uncertain. CDR1 is SEHNR, CDR2 FQNEAQ, per germline (reference sequence). V lost 5 bases, J lost 11 bases, and 9 bases lay in between. The CDR3 consists of 10 residues. CDR3 sequence (DNA): TGTGCCAGCAGCCTACGAGGATACACCTTC. It translates to CASSLRGYTF. Full variable domain (remainder filled in from reference TRBV7-9 and TRBJ1-2): DTGVSQNPRHKITKRGQNVTFRCDPISEHNRLYWYRQTLGQGPEFLTYFQNEAQLEKSRLLSDRFSAERPKGSFSTLEIQRTEQGDSAMYLCASSLRGYTFGSGTRLTVV.

The CDR3, as DNA: TGTGCCAGTAGTAGGGGGCCCTACGAGCAGTACTTC. This encodes CASSRGPYEQYF. The gene calls are TRBV19 and TRBJ2-7; a possible D gene is TRBD1 (6 bases). The CDR3 extends over 12 amino acids. Trimming left V 4 bases short and J 2 bases short, with 6 bases between. Germline CDR1 reads LNHDA; CDR2 reads SQIVND (reference sequence).

The V and J genes are TRBV29-1 and TRBJ2-5; 7 positions agree with TRBD1. This CDR3 contains 15 residues. Germline CDR1 and CDR2: SQVTM and ANQGSEA. Trimming took 0 bases from V and 7 from J; bases not matched to a gene: 11. The CDR3 region is CSVEDLAGGRGTQYF. The CDR3 DNA follows: TGCAGCGTTGAAGATCTGGCAGGGGGTAGAGGGACCCAGTACTTC.

This clone appeared once. This sequence joins TRBV27 and TRBJ1-5; a possible D gene is TRBD1 (6 bases). The germline V and J ends were trimmed by 2 bases and 7 bases, with 9 bases remaining between them. Germline assignment: CDR1 MNHEY and CDR2 SMNVEV (reference sequence). This CDR3 has 13 amino acids. For the CDR3, the DNA is TGTGCCAGCAGTTTAGGCAGGGGACAGCCCCAGCATTTT. Its protein product is CASSLGRGQPQHF.

The chain uses TRBV12-5 and TRBJ1-4; D might be TRBD1 (6 bases). The CDR3 loop spans 15 amino acids. Germline V gives CDR1 LGHNT, CDR2 FRNRAP. Trimming took off 0 bases at V and 1 base at J, with 6 bases between the two ends. CDR3 nucleotide sequence: TGTGCTAGTGGTTTGGTACAGGGAACTAATGAAAAACTGTTTTTT. Its translation: CASGLVQGTNEKLFF.

The V call is TRBV27, the J call TRBJ2-2; 7 nucleotides line up with TRBD2. This CDR3 has 14 amino acids. Unmatched junction bases numbered 2, after V lost 5 bases and J lost 2 bases. In germline, CDR1 is MNHEY, CDR2 SMNVEV (reference sequence). The DNA for the CDR3 is TGTGCCAGCAGTGGGGGGGACAACACCGGGGAGCTGTTTTTT. Its translation: CASSGGDNTGELFF.